This T cell receptor beta chain was captured by sequencing in a study of blood T cell repertoires in COVID-19. Study-wide background: Samples came from the United States, Italy and Spain, spanning acute and convalescent COVID-19. Sample material is recorded as cDNA or gDNA derived from T cells, B-cell-depleted T cells, or PBMCs.

Residents of over 20 US areas, aged roughly 18 to 89 years, made up the participants. The CDR3 has 16 amino acids. The trim removed 1 base at V and 6 bases at J, leaving 8 bases unmatched. Germline CDR1 KGHSH, CDR2 LQKENI. Per the study methods: Reference gene primer amplification gave estimated nucleated cell counts. Sequencing was performed with immunoSEQ multiplex PCR; in TCRdb, only in-frame clones are kept and a portion is missing. V and J calls plus clone size are reproduced from that table; the DNA served to infer D and trimming. Of approximately 200,000 clones in the sample, 70% to 85% are singletons; the top ten hold 3.2%.

Sequencing was done on a sample of PBMCs or T cells enriched from blood (not recorded which). The TCR originated in a woman aged 30 to 39 who had recovered from COVID-19. This sequence joins TRBV18 and TRBJ2-1, with 8 bases identical to TRBD1. The CDR3 DNA reads TGTGCCAGCTCACCACAGCGGCAGGGGGCCATCAATGAGCAGTTCTTC. Translation gives CASSPQRQGAINEQFF.